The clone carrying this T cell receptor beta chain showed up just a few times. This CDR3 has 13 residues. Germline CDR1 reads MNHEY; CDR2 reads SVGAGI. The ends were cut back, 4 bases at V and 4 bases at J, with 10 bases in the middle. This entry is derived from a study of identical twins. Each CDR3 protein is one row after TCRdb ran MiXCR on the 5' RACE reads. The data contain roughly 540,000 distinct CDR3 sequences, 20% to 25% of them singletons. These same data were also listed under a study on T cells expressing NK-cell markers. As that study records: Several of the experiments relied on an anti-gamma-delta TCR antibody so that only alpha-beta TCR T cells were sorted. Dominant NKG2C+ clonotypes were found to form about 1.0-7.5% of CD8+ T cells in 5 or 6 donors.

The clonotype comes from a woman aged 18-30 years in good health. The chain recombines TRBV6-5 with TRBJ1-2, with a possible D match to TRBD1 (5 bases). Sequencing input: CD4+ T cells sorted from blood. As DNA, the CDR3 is TGTGCCAGCAGTTCCCCGGGACGCTATGGCTACACCTTC. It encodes CASSSPGRYGYTF.